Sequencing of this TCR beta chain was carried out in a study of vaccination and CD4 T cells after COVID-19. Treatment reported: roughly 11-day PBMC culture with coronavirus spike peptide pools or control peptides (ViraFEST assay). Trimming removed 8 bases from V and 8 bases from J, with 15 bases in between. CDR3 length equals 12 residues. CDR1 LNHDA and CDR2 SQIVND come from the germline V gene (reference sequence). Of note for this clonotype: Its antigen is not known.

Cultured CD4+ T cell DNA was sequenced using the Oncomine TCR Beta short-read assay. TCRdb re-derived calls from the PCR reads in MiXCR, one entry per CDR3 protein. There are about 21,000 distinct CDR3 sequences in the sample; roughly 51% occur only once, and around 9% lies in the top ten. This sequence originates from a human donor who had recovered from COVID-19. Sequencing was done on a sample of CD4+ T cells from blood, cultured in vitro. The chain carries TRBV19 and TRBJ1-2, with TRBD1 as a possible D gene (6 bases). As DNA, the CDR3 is TGTGCCAGTCGGGGGCAGGGTGACGGCTACACCTTC. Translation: CASRGQGDGYTF.